This T cell receptor (beta chain) was identified in a study of cytomegalovirus exposure and HLA in healthy donors. Overall study findings and caveats: In a later analysis, DRB1 alleles had the most associated TCRs; HLA-C alleles the fewest.

In its sample, this clone was seen once. As yet, its antigen is unknown. The primer mix had 60 Vbeta and 13 Jbeta primers. Measured with immunoSEQ multiplex PCR; TCRdb has only the in-frame clones, and not every one. The data show 220,000 or so clones, under 80% seen once. This TCR was sampled from a woman in her twenties or thirties in good health and CMV-seronegative. Sample: PBMCs.

The CDR3 is CASSVGGAGDYGYTF. The CDR3, as DNA: TGTGCCAGCAGCGTAGGGGGCGCGGGGGACTATGGCTACACCTTC. This sequence joins TRBV9 and TRBJ1-2, with a weak D call TRBD1 (5 bases). The V end lost 0 bases, the J end lost 3 bases, and 12 bases lay between the germline ends. The CDR3 spans 15 residues. Germline V gene sequence: CDR1 SGDLS, CDR2 YYNGEE.